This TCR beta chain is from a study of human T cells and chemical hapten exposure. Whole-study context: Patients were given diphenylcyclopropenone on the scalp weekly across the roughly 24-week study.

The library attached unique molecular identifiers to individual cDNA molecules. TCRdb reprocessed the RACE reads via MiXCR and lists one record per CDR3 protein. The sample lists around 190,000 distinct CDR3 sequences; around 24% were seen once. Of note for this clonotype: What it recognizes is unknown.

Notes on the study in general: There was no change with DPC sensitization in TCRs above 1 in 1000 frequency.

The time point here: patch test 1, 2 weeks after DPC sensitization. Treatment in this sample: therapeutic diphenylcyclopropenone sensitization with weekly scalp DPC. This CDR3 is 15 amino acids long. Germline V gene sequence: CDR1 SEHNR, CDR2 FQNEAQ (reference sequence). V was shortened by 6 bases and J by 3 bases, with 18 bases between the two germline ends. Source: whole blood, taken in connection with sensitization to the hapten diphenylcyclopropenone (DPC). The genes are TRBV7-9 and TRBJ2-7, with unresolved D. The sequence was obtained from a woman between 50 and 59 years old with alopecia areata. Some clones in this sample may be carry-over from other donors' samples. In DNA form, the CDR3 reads TGTGCCAGCAGTCCTGGTGTGCCCCCAAGCTACGAGCAGTACTTC. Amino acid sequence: CASSPGVPPSYEQYF.